What follows are 15 T cell receptor beta chains derived from one specimen sequenced in a study of CD8+ T cells in alopecia areata. The sequencing template was cDNA reverse transcribed from extracted RNA. TCRdb's copy holds only in-frame clones and misses some; the assay was immunoSEQ multiplex PCR. The profile covers approximately 34,000 clones, with about 60% appearing a single time and roughly 37% taken by the ten largest. Sequencing was done on a sample of NKG2D-high CD8+ T cells sorted from blood. All receptors come from a human donor with alopecia areata.

Concerning this clone: This sample also contains other DNA sequences that code for the same CDR3. The chain couples TRBV7-9 to TRBJ1-1; no clear D gene. V lost 3 bases to trimming and J lost 1 base, with 6 bases between them. The germline V gene has CDR1 SEHNR and CDR2 FQNEAQ (reference sequence). The length of the CDR3 is 13 residues. CDR3 sequence (DNA): TGTGCCAGCAGCTTTCCCCAGAACACTGAAGCTTTCTTT. Translating gives CASSFPQNTEAFF.

The gene calls are TRBV5-1 and TRBJ2-7; D is ambiguous. This CDR3 comprises 15 residues. Germline CDR1 SGHRS, CDR2 YFSETQ. Trimming removed 0 bases at V and 0 bases at J, with 10 bases between. The CDR3 loop is CASSLVRQSSYEQYF. CDR3 coding DNA: TGCGCCAGCAGCTTGGTTCGCCAAAGCTCCTACGAGCAGTACTTC.

The V and J genes are TRBV7-8 and TRBJ2-3, with D tentatively TRBD1 or TRBD2 (5 bases each). The length of the CDR3 is 13 residues. The germline gives CDR1 SGHVS, CDR2 FQNEAQ. V was shortened by 1 base and J by 4 bases, with 6 bases between the two germline ends. CDR3 residues: CASSLGGADTQYF. As DNA, the CDR3 is TGTGCCAGCAGCTTAGGAGGGGCAGATACGCAGTATTTT.

The chain has TRBV7-8 and TRBJ2-5; 7 nucleotides agree with TRBD1. The DNA end is a closer match to TRBJ2-7, so the J assignment may be wrong. Germline CDR1 and CDR2: SGHVS and FQNEAQ. CDR3 size: 12 residues. Here the CDR3 DNA reads TGTGCCAGCAGCTCCGCAGGGGGCGAGCAGTACTTC. Translated: CASSSAGGEQYF.

This clone was found a few times. The rearrangement links TRBV4-1 to TRBJ1-2; a possible D gene is TRBD1 (6 bases). The germline gives CDR1 MGHRA, CDR2 YSYEKL. This CDR3 region has 15 residues. The ends were cut back, 2 bases at V and 6 bases at J, with 16 bases in the middle. In DNA form, the CDR3 reads TGCGCCAGCAGCCAAAAACAGGGTGATTTCCATGGCTACACCTTC. Translated: CASSQKQGDFHGYTF.

V is TRBV7-3 and J is TRBJ2-1; D ambiguous. V was trimmed by 2 bases and J by 5 bases, leaving 10 bases between them. CDR3 length equals 14 residues. Germline-derived CDR1 and CDR2 are SGHTA and FQGTGA. CDR3: CASSLWKGHNEQFF. The CDR3 DNA follows: TGTGCCAGCAGCTTATGGAAAGGCCACAATGAGCAGTTCTTC.

In its sample, this clone was seen a few times. This sequence joins TRBV27 and TRBJ2-7; no firm D call. Germline loops: CDR1 MNHEY, CDR2 SMNVEV (reference sequence). Trimming left V 4 bases short and J 3 bases short, with 13 bases between. CDR3 size: 14 residues. CDR3 sequence: CASSSGLSHYEQYF. The CDR3 nucleotides are TGTGCCAGCAGTTCGGGTCTCAGCCACTACGAGCAGTACTTC.

J is TRBJ2-7 and V is TRBV10-3, with D hard to call. V was clipped by 0 bases and J by 7 bases, with 7 bases between them. This CDR3 comprises 12 residues. Germline values: CDR1 ENHRY, CDR2 SYGVKD. Here the CDR3 reads CAISESTREQYF. The CDR3 bases are TGTGCCATCAGTGAGTCAACGCGGGAGCAGTACTTC.

This clone was seen a few times. V gene TRBV5-6 combines with J gene TRBJ1-1; no definite D call. From germline, CDR1 is SGHDT and CDR2 YYEEEE. The V and J ends lost 4 bases and 3 bases respectively, with 16 bases between them. This CDR3 has 15 residues. This CDR3 reads CASSPTLGIDTEAFF. Here the CDR3 DNA reads TGTGCCAGCAGCCCCACCCTCGGTATCGACACTGAAGCTTTCTTT.

This clone was seen only a few times. J is TRBJ1-6 and V is TRBV5-6; no firm D call. The CDR3 covers 14 residues. Trimming pared 2 bases from V and 7 bases from J, leaving 10 bases between. Germline V gene lookup returns CDR1 SGHDT and CDR2 YYEEEE. CDR3 in DNA: TGTGCCAGCAGCTTAGAACCTGGGAATTCACCCCTCCACTTT. Its translation: CASSLEPGNSPLHF.

The J gene is TRBJ2-3, the V gene TRBV12-5; 7 nucleotides agree with TRBD2. The V segment lost 5 bases and the J segment 0 bases; nucleotides outside the gene matches: 11. Germline V gives CDR1 LGHNT, CDR2 FRNRAP. The CDR3 contains 17 residues. The CDR3 is CASGALGGKRSTDTQYF. CDR3 in DNA: TGTGCTAGTGGTGCATTGGGGGGGAAACGTAGCACAGATACGCAGTATTTT.

V is TRBV4-1 and J is TRBJ1-1, with D perhaps matching TRBD1 (5 bases). Germline CDR1 and CDR2: MGHRA and YSYEKL. Trimming pared 3 bases from V and 6 bases from J, leaving 14 bases between. The CDR3 has 14 residues. The CDR3 DNA sequence: TGCGCCAGCAGCCAGGGACCAGGGTTCTCTGAAGCTTTCTTT. Translation gives CASSQGPGFSEAFF.

In its sample, this clone was seen a few times. The gene calls are TRBV10-3 and TRBJ2-4, with TRBD2 identical over 7 bases. CDR3 length: 14 residues. Per the germline V gene, CDR1 is ENHRY and CDR2 is SYGVKD. V was clipped by 4 bases and J by 9 bases; unmatched bases: 9. This CDR3 reads CAISGDSGFGIQYF. CDR3 DNA sequence: TGTGCCATCAGTGGGGATAGCGGGTTTGGCATTCAGTACTTC.

The chain has TRBV4-3 and TRBJ1-5; D may be TRBD1 (6 bases). V gave up 0 bases and J gave up 9 bases, with 15 bases separating them. The CDR3 is 15 residues long. Germline V gene data show CDR1 as LGHNA and CDR2 as YSLEER. CDR3 loop: CASSQDLAGQLPQHF. Here the CDR3 DNA reads TGCGCCAGCAGCCAAGATTTGGCGGGACAACTGCCCCAGCATTTT.

The V gene is TRBV5-6, the J gene TRBJ2-5, with D possibly being TRBD1 or TRBD2 (5 bases each). Trimming cost V 4 bases and J 5 bases, with 15 bases left between them. Germline V gene lookup returns CDR1 SGHDT and CDR2 YYEEEE. The CDR3 extends over 14 amino acids. The CDR3 DNA is TGTGCCAGCAGCGCTCAGAGGGGATGGGAGACCCAGTACTTC. It translates to CASSAQRGWETQYF.